Listed below are T cell receptor beta chains from one sample, sequenced in a study of CD4 T cells in relation to SARS-CoV-2 and coronaviruses. For these TCRs, the target antigens are not known. Clones were read by immunoSEQ multiplex PCR, and TCRdb kept only the in-frame ones, dropping some. The top ten hold over 12% of the sample, which has about 28,000 clones, about 80% seen once. The sequenced sample was CD4+ T cells from PBMCs, cultured in vitro. These receptors all stem from a human donor in good health. Each CDR3 is given with its conserved first and last residue. D genes are given only for firm matches. Only part of the rows carry a size: once, few, many, or a class if the clone is expanded.

.	.	TRBV4-1	TRBJ1-2	TGCGCCAGCAGCCGAACAGACTTTCCCTATGGCTACACCTTC	CASSRTDFPYGYTF
.	few	TRBV5-4	TRBJ2-3	TGTGCCAGCAACTCTCGGGAAGATACGCAGTATTTT	CASNSREDTQYF
.	.	TRBV18	TRBJ1-5	TGTGCCAGCTCACCACCGGGAGGGGGCAATCAGCCCCAGCATTTT	CASSPPGGGNQPQHF
.	once	TRBV12-2	TRBJ1-5	TGTGCAAGTCGCTTAGTTGGCCGGCGGCAGGGAGGTAATCAGCCCCAGCATTTT	CASRLVGRRQGGNQPQHF
TRBD2	.	TRBV30	TRBJ2-1	TGTGCCTGGACCCTAGCGGGAGACGGTGAGCAGTTCTTC	CAWTLAGDGEQFF
.	.	TRBV2	TRBJ1-6	TGTGCCAGCAGTGAATGGGGGGCGGGGGTATCGGATTCACCCCTCCACTTT	CASSEWGAGVSDSPLHF
.	.	TRBV9	TRBJ1-3	TGTGCCAGCTCCGGCCAGCTTACTGGAAACACCATATATTTT	CASSGQLTGNTIYF
.	.	TRBV9	TRBJ1-5	TGTGCCAGCAGCGTTGGCGACAGCAATCAGCCCCAGCATTTT	CASSVGDSNQPQHF
TRBD1	.	TRBV11-2	TRBJ2-7	TGTGCCAGCAGCGCGACAGGGGACGTTGCGTACTTC	CASSATGDVAYF
.	once	TRBV3-1/TRBV3-2	TRBJ2-5	TGTGCCAGCAGCCCCTCAGCAGAGACCCAGTACTTC	CASSPSAETQYF
TRBD1	.	TRBV6-2/TRBV6-3	TRBJ2-3	TGTGCCAGCAGTTCATGGACAGGGAAGAGGGATACGCAGTATTTT	CASSSWTGKRDTQYF
.	.	TRBV19	TRBJ1-4	TGTGCCAGTAGTAGACAGAAACTGTACCACTTTGATGAAAAACTGTTTTTT	CASSRQKLYHFDEKLFF
.	.	TRBV7-9	TRBJ1-2	TGTGCCAGCAGCTTAGCCAGTGGGAACTATGGCTACACCTTC	CASSLASGNYGYTF
.	.	TRBV2	TRBJ2-5	TGTGCCAGCAGTGGGGAGACTAGACTCCAAGAGACCCAGTACTTC	CASSGETRLQETQYF
.	.	TRBV5-6	TRBJ2-1	TGTGCCAGCAGCTTGGGTTGGGGGGGCCCATACAATGAGCAGTTCTTC	CASSLGWGGPYNEQFF
TRBD2	.	TRBV9	TRBJ2-1	TGTGCCAGCAGCGTAGAGTCTAGCGGGAATCACAATGAGCAGTTCTTC	CASSVESSGNHNEQFF
TRBD2	.	TRBV7-2	TRBJ2-7	TGTGCCAGCAGCTTAGCACCTGCGGGAGTTGGCTACGAGCAGTACTTC	CASSLAPAGVGYEQYF
TRBD2	once	TRBV7-2	TRBJ2-7	TGTGCCAGCAGCTTAACTAGCGGGGGGGCGGACGAGCAGTACTTC	CASSLTSGGADEQYF
TRBD2	once	TRBV6-8	TRBJ2-5	TGTGCCAGCAGTGGGGGGGTTTGGGAGACCCAGTACTTC	CASSGGVWETQYF
TRBD2	.	TRBV27	TRBJ2-3	TGTGCCAGCTCCCCTTACGGGACTAGCGGGGCCGATACGCAGTATTTT	CASSPYGTSGADTQYF
TRBD1	.	TRBV6-5	TRBJ1-2	TGTGCCAGCAGTTCCCAGGGGGTCTCCAACTATGGCTACACCTTC	CASSSQGVSNYGYTF
TRBD2	.	TRBV11-1	TRBJ2-5	TGTGCCAGCAGCCGGGGCGGGACTATCCGAGAGACCCAGTACTTC	CASSRGGTIRETQYF
TRBD1	.	TRBV5-5	TRBJ1-3	TGTGCCAGCAGCTTGGGGTTAGGGGGCAGCTCTGGAAACACCATATATTTT	CASSLGLGGSSGNTIYF
.	.	TRBV11-2	TRBJ2-1	TGTGCCAGCAGCTTAGGTATAGCGGCTTACAATGAGCAGTTCTTC	CASSLGIAAYNEQFF
.	.	TRBV5-1	TRBJ1-3	TGCGCCAGCAGCTTCCCCGGAAACACCATATATTTT	CASSFPGNTIYF
TRBD2	.	TRBV9	TRBJ2-1	TGTGCCAGCAGCGTAGCGGGGGGACCGGGTTACAATGAGCAGTTCTTC	CASSVAGGPGYNEQFF
.	few	TRBV6-6	TRBJ1-1	TGTGCCAGCAGTTACGCCCCGTCCTTGGACACTGAAGCTTTCTTT	CASSYAPSLDTEAFF
.	once	TRBV7-2	TRBJ2-5	TGTGCCAGCAGCTCACAGCAGGAGACCCAGTACTTC	CASSSQQETQYF
.	once	TRBV19	TRBJ1-5	TGTGCCAGTAGTATAAGGTCTAGGCAGCCCCAGCATTTT	CASSIRSRQPQHF
.	few	TRBV9	TRBJ1-1	TGTGCCAGCAGCGTAGGCGTAGGATCGGGGGCTGAAGCTTTCTTT	CASSVGVGSGAEAFF
.	.	TRBV7-9	TRBJ1-2	TGTGCCAGCAGCGTGCTCTGGGCGAACTATGGCTACACCTTC	CASSVLWANYGYTF
.	few	TRBV11-2	TRBJ1-6	TGTGCCAGCAGAAGCCCGGGATCTCGAAATTCACCCCTCCACTTT	CASRSPGSRNSPLHF
.	.	TRBV12-3/TRBV12-4	TRBJ1-2	TGTGCCAGCAGTTCCAGCCCCTATGGCTACACCTTC	CASSSSPYGYTF
TRBD1	.	TRBV11-2	TRBJ1-1	TGTGCCAGCAGCTTAGAACGAGGGACAGCCGATGAAGCTTTCTTT	CASSLERGTADEAFF
TRBD2	.	TRBV11-2	TRBJ2-7	TGTGCCAGCAGCGGACTAGCGGGGAGATACGAGCAGTACTTC	CASSGLAGRYEQYF